This T cell receptor (beta chain) was identified in a study of blood T cells in healthy people across ages. As for the study in general: Capturing about one barcoded beta molecule per two T cells was achieved by template switching. Study-wide results and caveats: Without sorted subsets, naive and antigen-experienced compartments could not be conclusively compared.

The CDR3 totals 17 residues. A second PCR, run for about 6 to 11 cycles, used a sample-barcoded 5' primer plus a J-beta primer mix. A tag from a template-switch adaptor with 12 random nucleotides marked each cDNA molecule. TCRdb re-analysed the 5' RACE reads in MiXCR, keeping a single row per CDR3 protein. The data contain 1,100,000 or so distinct CDR3 sequences, more than 40% of them singletons. About this clonotype itself: Its antigen is still unknown.

Healthy Caucasian individuals from Russia aged about 6 to 95 were enrolled as donors. The sample consisted of blood. This clonotype originated in a woman aged 55-70 years in good health. The chain links TRBV6-7 to TRBJ2-1; TRBD2 agrees at 7 bases. TRBJ2-7 explains the end of the DNA better; the J call may be wrong. TRBV6-7 has ORF status, its function being uncertain. The CDR3 spells CASSYSDCGRKKNEQYF. CDR3 nucleotide sequence: TGTGCCAGCAGTTACTCAGATTGCGGGAGAAAAAAGAACGAGCAGTACTTC.